Listed below are T cell receptor beta chains from one sample, sequenced in a study of identical twins. TCRdb called the 5' RACE reads again in MiXCR, with one record for every CDR3 protein. This sample has fewer than 250,000 distinct CDR3 sequences, with under 10% found just once. The data were also submitted as part of a second study, on yellow fever vaccine responses in identical twins.

Sample: memory (CD45RO+) T cells sorted from blood. The receptors were sampled from a woman aged 18 to 35 in good health. Each CDR3 is given with its conserved first and last residue. Each record gives: D gene, clone size, V gene, J gene, CDR3 protein, CDR3 DNA. D genes are given only for firm matches. Clone size is given for some rows only: seen once, a few or many times, or a class if the clone is expanded.

>.|few|TRBV20-1|TRBJ2-3
CSAPGEGTDTQYF
TGCAGTGCCCCCGGGGAGGGCACAGATACGCAGTATTTT
>.|.|TRBV28|TRBJ1-2
CASSLTPAYGYTF
TGTGCCAGCAGTTTGACACCGGCCTATGGCTACACCTTC
>.|.|TRBV7-2|TRBJ2-2
CASSQGHARGELFF
TGTGCCAGCAGCCAGGGTCACGCGAGGGGGGAGCTGTTTTTT
>.|.|TRBV20-1|TRBJ2-7
CSARLVARYGEQYF
TGCAGTGCTAGATTAGTAGCGAGGTATGGCGAGCAGTACTTC
>.|few|TRBV18|TRBJ2-2
CASSPLRTANTGELFF
TGTGCCAGCTCACCACTTAGGACCGCGAACACCGGGGAGCTGTTTTTT
>TRBD2|many|TRBV24-1|TRBJ2-7
CATSDTSGSYEQYF
TGTGCCACCAGTGACACTAGCGGCTCCTACGAGCAGTACTTC
>.|few|TRBV7-2|TRBJ2-7
CASSLGGSNSYEQYF
TGTGCCAGCAGCTTAGGAGGGAGTAACTCCTACGAGCAGTACTTC
>.|few|TRBV7-9|TRBJ2-3
CASSFSKSTDTQYF
TGTGCCAGCAGCTTTAGTAAAAGCACAGATACGCAGTATTTT
>.|few|TRBV20-1|TRBJ2-1
CSARMSGGEQFF
TGCAGTGCTAGGATGAGCGGAGGTGAGCAGTTCTTC
>TRBD2|many|TRBV20-1|TRBJ2-7
CSGSGGEGIYEQYF
TGCAGTGGGTCTGGAGGGGAGGGGATCTACGAGCAGTACTTC
>.|few|TRBV6-6|TRBJ1-5
CASRIGGSQPQHF
TGTGCCAGCAGGATAGGGGGAAGCCAGCCCCAGCATTTT
>.|.|TRBV3-1|TRBJ1-5
CASSQSGRTRYSNQPQHF
TGTGCCAGCAGCCAATCTGGGCGGACGAGGTATAGCAATCAGCCCCAGCATTTT